A selection of T cell receptor beta chains follows, all from one sample in a study of blood T cell repertoires in COVID-19. Sequenced by immunoSEQ multiplex PCR; TCRdb stores in-frame clones only, minus some. Among about 220,000 clones, 70% to 90% were seen once, and the ten largest hold around 13%. Sequenced input: peripheral blood. The receptors derive from a human donor in a cohort sampled during active COVID-19. Each CDR3 is given with its conserved first and last residue. The order of the fields is D gene, clone size, V gene, J gene, CDR3 DNA, CDR3 protein. D genes are given only for firm matches. A clone size is listed for some rows: how often the clone was seen (once, few, many), or a class if it is expanded.

d_call: .
clone_size: .
v_call: TRBV30
j_call: TRBJ2-7
cdr3_nt: TGTGCCTGGTCAGATTACGAGCAGTACTTC
cdr3_aa: CAWSDYEQYF

d_call: TRBD2
clone_size: .
v_call: TRBV7-2
j_call: TRBJ2-7
cdr3_nt: TGTGCCAGCAGCTTAGTAGAGCGGGGATCCTACGAGCAGTACTTC
cdr3_aa: CASSLVERGSYEQYF

d_call: .
clone_size: once
v_call: TRBV7-3
j_call: TRBJ1-2
cdr3_nt: TGTGCCAGCAGCAATAGGACAAACCAGGCTGGCTACACCTTC
cdr3_aa: CASSNRTNQAGYTF

d_call: .
clone_size: .
v_call: TRBV5-1
j_call: TRBJ2-5
cdr3_nt: TGCGCCAGCAGCTTGACTGGACTAGGGGGAGAGACCCAGTACTTC
cdr3_aa: CASSLTGLGGETQYF

d_call: TRBD1
clone_size: once
v_call: TRBV5-4
j_call: TRBJ1-4
cdr3_nt: TGTGCCAGCAGCACAGGGACAGGGGGAAGGGATGAAAAACTGTTTTTT
cdr3_aa: CASSTGTGGRDEKLFF

d_call: .
clone_size: once
v_call: TRBV18
j_call: TRBJ2-4
cdr3_nt: TGTGCCAGCTCACCACTCCCCGGGGGAGCCAAAAACATTCAGTACTTC
cdr3_aa: CASSPLPGGAKNIQYF

d_call: TRBD2
clone_size: .
v_call: TRBV5-1
j_call: TRBJ2-7
cdr3_nt: TGCGCCAGCAGCTTGGGATTGGGGCTAGCGGGAGACGAGCAGTACTTC
cdr3_aa: CASSLGLGLAGDEQYF

d_call: .
clone_size: .
v_call: TRBV6-5
j_call: TRBJ1-1
cdr3_nt: TGCACGCTCGGGGGTCGGCACACTGAAGCTTTCTTT
cdr3_aa: CTLGGRHTEAFF

d_call: TRBD2
clone_size: .
v_call: TRBV5-6
j_call: TRBJ2-1
cdr3_nt: TGTGCCAGCATCCAGGGACTAGAGGTTGAGCAGTTCTTC
cdr3_aa: CASIQGLEVEQFF

d_call: TRBD1
clone_size: once
v_call: TRBV28
j_call: TRBJ2-7
cdr3_nt: TGTGCCAGCAGGGAGTTTCAGGGGGACTCCTACGAGCAGTACTTC
cdr3_aa: CASREFQGDSYEQYF

d_call: .
clone_size: few
v_call: TRBV9
j_call: TRBJ2-1
cdr3_nt: TGTGCCAGCAGCGTACTCTTCACAGAGCAGTTCTTC
cdr3_aa: CASSVLFTEQFF

d_call: TRBD1
clone_size: once
v_call: TRBV10-3
j_call: TRBJ1-2
cdr3_nt: TGTGCCATCAGTGAAGGGGGGACAGGGAGGAGTGGCTATGGCTACACCTTC
cdr3_aa: CAISEGGTGRSGYGYTF

d_call: .
clone_size: once
v_call: TRBV6-5
j_call: TRBJ2-7
cdr3_nt: TGTGCCAGCAGCTCAAGACAGGATACCTACGAGCAGTACTTC
cdr3_aa: CASSSRQDTYEQYF

d_call: TRBD1
clone_size: once
v_call: TRBV4-1
j_call: TRBJ1-2
cdr3_nt: TGCGCCAGCAGCGCAGGGGGCAGGAACTATGGCTACACCTTC
cdr3_aa: CASSAGGRNYGYTF

d_call: .
clone_size: many
v_call: TRBV6-5
j_call: TRBJ2-7
cdr3_nt: TGTGCCAGCACCCCCACGGGTCCTACTTCCGAGCAGTACTTC
cdr3_aa: CASTPTGPTSEQYF

d_call: TRBD2
clone_size: .
v_call: TRBV24-1
j_call: TRBJ2-3
cdr3_nt: TGTGCCACCAGTGATCCCCGCTTTGGAGCGGGAAAGGGGGATACGCAGTATTTT
cdr3_aa: CATSDPRFGAGKGDTQYF

d_call: TRBD1
clone_size: .
v_call: TRBV3-1/TRBV3-2
j_call: TRBJ1-1
cdr3_nt: TGTGCCAGCAGCCTTACAGGGGACACTGAAGCTTTCTTT
cdr3_aa: CASSLTGDTEAFF

d_call: TRBD1
clone_size: few
v_call: TRBV7-9
j_call: TRBJ2-6
cdr3_nt: TGTGCCAGCAGGAGGAAAGTCGACAGGGGGCCGCCTGGGGCCAACGTCCTGACTTTC
cdr3_aa: CASRRKVDRGPPGANVLTF

d_call: TRBD1
clone_size: .
v_call: TRBV6-5
j_call: TRBJ1-6
cdr3_nt: TGTGCCAGCAACCACAGGGGGATAGGCTCACCCCTCCACTTT
cdr3_aa: CASNHRGIGSPLHF

d_call: .
clone_size: .
v_call: TRBV19
j_call: TRBJ1-5
cdr3_nt: TGTGCCAGTAGTAACAATAATCAGCCCCAGCATTTT
cdr3_aa: CASSNNNQPQHF

d_call: TRBD1
clone_size: .
v_call: TRBV18
j_call: TRBJ1-1
cdr3_nt: TGTGCCAGCTCACGAAACTGGCAGGGGGACACTGAAGCTTTCTTT
cdr3_aa: CASSRNWQGDTEAFF

d_call: TRBD2
clone_size: .
v_call: TRBV19
j_call: TRBJ2-1
cdr3_nt: TGTGCCAGTAGGACCCAAGCGGGAGCCCACAATGAGCAGTTCTTC
cdr3_aa: CASRTQAGAHNEQFF

d_call: .
clone_size: .
v_call: TRBV6-4
j_call: TRBJ1-2
cdr3_nt: TGTGCCAGCAGCGAGACAGGTCCCTATGGCTACACCTTC
cdr3_aa: CASSETGPYGYTF

d_call: TRBD1
clone_size: .
v_call: TRBV18
j_call: TRBJ1-1
cdr3_nt: TGTGCCAGCTCATCCAACAGGGGGGGTGAAGCTTTCTTT
cdr3_aa: CASSSNRGGEAFF

d_call: .
clone_size: once
v_call: TRBV7-2
j_call: TRBJ2-7
cdr3_nt: TGTGCCAGCAGCTCCTATGCCGGGGGAGGCGAGCAGTACTTC
cdr3_aa: CASSSYAGGGEQYF

d_call: TRBD2
clone_size: .
v_call: TRBV11-2
j_call: TRBJ2-7
cdr3_nt: TGTGCCAGCAGCTTTACTAGCGGGGACTACGAGCAGTACTTC
cdr3_aa: CASSFTSGDYEQYF

d_call: .
clone_size: .
v_call: TRBV27
j_call: TRBJ2-3
cdr3_nt: TGTGCCAGCAGTTTATTCGGACAGTTTAGCACAGATACGCAGTATTTT
cdr3_aa: CASSLFGQFSTDTQYF

d_call: .
clone_size: .
v_call: TRBV3-1/TRBV3-2
j_call: TRBJ2-5
cdr3_nt: TGTGCCAGCAGCCAAGGGGGGGGGCCCTTGAACACCCAGTACTTC
cdr3_aa: CASSQGGGPLNTQYF

d_call: TRBD2
clone_size: .
v_call: TRBV27
j_call: TRBJ2-3
cdr3_nt: TGTGCCAGCAGTTTGTCGACTAGCGGGGGGGCTACAGATACGCAGTATTTT
cdr3_aa: CASSLSTSGGATDTQYF

d_call: TRBD2
clone_size: .
v_call: TRBV9
j_call: TRBJ2-1
cdr3_nt: TGTGCCAGCAGCTTCGGGGGGAGCTCCTACAATGAGCAGTTCTTC
cdr3_aa: CASSFGGSSYNEQFF

d_call: .
clone_size: .
v_call: TRBV2
j_call: TRBJ2-3
cdr3_nt: TGTGCCAGCAGTGCCCCGGACAGTTCTAGCACAGATACGCAGTATTTT
cdr3_aa: CASSAPDSSSTDTQYF

d_call: TRBD2
clone_size: few
v_call: TRBV7-6
j_call: TRBJ2-3
cdr3_nt: TGTGCCAGCAGCTTAGTTGGGACTAGCGGGAGCACCACAGATACGCAGTATTTT
cdr3_aa: CASSLVGTSGSTTDTQYF

d_call: TRBD2
clone_size: .
v_call: TRBV7-9
j_call: TRBJ2-3
cdr3_nt: TGTGCCAGCAGCCTAGAGACTAGCGGCACGGGCCAGTATTTT
cdr3_aa: CASSLETSGTGQYF

d_call: .
clone_size: .
v_call: TRBV5-1
j_call: TRBJ2-5
cdr3_nt: TGCGCCAGCAGCTTGGGTATGGAGACCCAGTACTTC
cdr3_aa: CASSLGMETQYF

d_call: .
clone_size: few
v_call: TRBV11-3
j_call: TRBJ2-3
cdr3_nt: TGTGCCAGCAGCTTATCCAGGGGTAATACGCAGTATTTT
cdr3_aa: CASSLSRGNTQYF

d_call: .
clone_size: .
v_call: TRBV7-2
j_call: TRBJ2-2
cdr3_nt: TGTGCCAGCAGCTCCCCGACTGGCACCGGGGAGCTGTTTTTT
cdr3_aa: CASSSPTGTGELFF

d_call: TRBD1
clone_size: .
v_call: TRBV28
j_call: TRBJ1-5
cdr3_nt: TGTGCCAGCACCCCAGGACAGGGCAATCAGCCCCAGCATTTT
cdr3_aa: CASTPGQGNQPQHF

d_call: TRBD1
clone_size: few
v_call: TRBV6-2/TRBV6-3
j_call: TRBJ2-7
cdr3_nt: TGTGCCAGCACCCCCAGGTGGACAGGGGACCACGAGCAGTACTTC
cdr3_aa: CASTPRWTGDHEQYF

d_call: TRBD2
clone_size: .
v_call: TRBV6-6
j_call: TRBJ2-7
cdr3_nt: TGTGCCATCGGGACTAGCGGCCTCGCGGGCGAGCAGTACTTC
cdr3_aa: CAIGTSGLAGEQYF